This T cell receptor (beta chain) originates from a study of T cell repertoires in cytomegalovirus infection (dated by TCRdb to the late 2010s). Context from the whole study: Because public TCR beta signatures pointed to carriage of CMV infection together with the matching HLA type, the HLA type of each donor mattered for the analysis. Study-wide conclusions, independent of this receptor: The ex vivo response was dominated by HLA-C-restricted CMV-specific TCR beta clonotypes, which also provided the single most frequent clonotype in two of eight donors. In both this cohort and an independent approximately 350-donor cohort, the cumulative frequency of public TCR beta family members distinguished carriers of CMV infection plus the relevant HLA type.

TCRdb shows the sequencer as Illumina HiSeq 1500. Using fastp at Q25 and MiXCR, TCRdb reprocessed the public reads and kept productive beta chains. Entries are consolidated by CDR3 protein sequence, retaining the most common genes and DNA. The sample profile shows 85,000 to 130,000 distinct CDR3 sequences; less than 25% of them were found once. The biggest ten clones account for roughly two fifths of the sample. A remark on this clonotype: This clone's antigen is unknown. It has no much larger one-base neighbor in the sample; base qualities were not kept.

Trimming costs V 3 bases and J 1 base, and their ends lie 6 bases apart. As encoded in the germline V gene (reference sequence), CDR1 is DFQATT while CDR2 is SNEGSKA. The CDR3 has 12 amino acids, counting the end cysteine and phenylalanine. CDR3 DNA is the only sequence kept; it has 36 bases, read in frame from the first base. The source of this sequence is a human donor in good health (CMV status not recorded). Some clones in this sample may be carry-over from other donors' samples. The V and J genes are TRBV20-1 and TRBJ1-1; the D gene remains uncertain. The sequenced sample consisted of CD8+ T cells from PBMCs. Read as DNA, the sequence is TGCAGTGCTAGGCAGGAGAACACTGAAGCTTTCTTT. Its protein product is CSARQENTEAFF.